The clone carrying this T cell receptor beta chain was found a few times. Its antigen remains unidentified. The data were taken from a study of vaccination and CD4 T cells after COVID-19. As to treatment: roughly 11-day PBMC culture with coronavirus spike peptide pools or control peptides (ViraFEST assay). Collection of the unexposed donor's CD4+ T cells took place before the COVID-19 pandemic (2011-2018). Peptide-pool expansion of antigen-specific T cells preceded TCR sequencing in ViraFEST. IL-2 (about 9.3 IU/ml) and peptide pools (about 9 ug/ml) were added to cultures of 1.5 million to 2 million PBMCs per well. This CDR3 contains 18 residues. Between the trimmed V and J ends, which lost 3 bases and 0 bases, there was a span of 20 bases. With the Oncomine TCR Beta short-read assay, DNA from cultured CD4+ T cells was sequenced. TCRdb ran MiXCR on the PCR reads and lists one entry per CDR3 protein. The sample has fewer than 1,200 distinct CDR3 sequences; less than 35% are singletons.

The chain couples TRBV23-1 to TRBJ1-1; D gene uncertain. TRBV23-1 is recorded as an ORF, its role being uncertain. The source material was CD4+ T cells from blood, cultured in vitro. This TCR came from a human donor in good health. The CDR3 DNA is TGCGCCAGCAGTCAGTCATTCGGGGAGTCCCCTGTGAACACTGAAGCTTTCTTT. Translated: CASSQSFGESPVNTEAFF.